This T cell receptor beta chain emerged from a study of T cell responses to AZD1222 COVID-19 vaccine. Using immunoSEQ multiplex PCR, the repertoire was profiled, and TCRdb retains in-frame clones only, with some absent. This repertoire shows 150,000 to 200,000 clones, about nine tenths found once; its top ten account for over 1%. Findings of the study overall: Clonal diversity may have been underestimated in mostly white British donors. Spike-specific TCRs gained breadth and depth after people received two AZD1222 doses.

CDR3 size: 14 residues. Germline values: CDR1 MNHEY, CDR2 SVGAGI. To note about this clone: The antigen is unknown. A read error may account for a junction end that differs from germline.

The clonotype originates from an adult who received the AZD1222 COVID-19 vaccine. This specimen consisted of peripheral blood, obtained 28 days after the second AZD1222 dose. The rearrangement joins TRBV6-5 to TRBJ1-6, with a possible D match to TRBD1 (5 bases). CDR3 amino acids: CASSPDTYNSPLHF. The CDR3 DNA follows: TGTGCCAGCAGCCCGGACACCTACAATTCACCCCTCCACTTT.